This TCR beta chain originates from a study of human T cells and chemical hapten exposure. Germline lookup yields CDR1 SGHRS and CDR2 YFSETQ. The V and J ends lost 4 bases and 5 bases respectively, with 14 bases between them. The CDR3 spans 14 residues. The time point is: patch test 2, 6 weeks after DPC sensitization. Sample treatment: therapeutic diphenylcyclopropenone sensitization with weekly scalp DPC. This clonotype was seen repeatedly, ten times or more. Authors' methods: Per-sample TCR counts ranged from roughly 23,224 to 750,000, median around 100,000. From the RACE reads, TCRdb called clonotypes with MiXCR, one entry per CDR3 protein. Here the V and J calls rest on TCRdb's processing, not on the authors' analysis. The profile shows 65,000 to 95,000 distinct CDR3 sequences, less than 8% of them singletons.

The starting material was whole blood, obtained in connection with sensitization to the hapten diphenylcyclopropenone (DPC). V gene TRBV5-1 combines with J gene TRBJ2-3; TRBD2 might be the D (5 bases). This clonotype was obtained from a woman between 25 and 40 years old with alopecia areata. Some clones in this sample may be carry-over from other donors' samples. CDR3 loop: CASSSLIEGDTQYF. The CDR3 bases are TGCGCCAGCAGCAGTCTAATAGAGGGAGATACGCAGTATTTT. The complete variable domain, with remaining parts taken from reference TRBV5-1 and TRBJ2-3, reads KAGVTQTPRYLIKTRGQQVTLSCSPISGHRSVSWYQQTPGQGLQFLFEYFSETQRNKGNFPGRFSGRQFSNSRSEMNVSTLELGDSALYLCASSSLIEGDTQYFGPGTRLTVL.